Following are 24 T cell receptor beta chains from one sample sequenced in a study of cytomegalovirus exposure and HLA in healthy donors. Primers included in the PCR were 60 Vbeta and 13 Jbeta primers. Some clones are missing from TCRdb's copy, which holds only in-frame ones; the method was immunoSEQ multiplex PCR. The sample contains 65,000 to 100,000 clones, 75% to 80% of which appear only once. The sample taken for sequencing was PBMCs. The source of these receptors is a female donor in good health and CMV-seronegative.

The chain employs TRBV29-1 and TRBJ1-1, with D possibly TRBD1 on 5 matching bases. The V gene's germline CDR1 is SQVTM and CDR2 ANQGSEA. V was trimmed by 6 bases and J by 4 bases, leaving 15 bases between them. This CDR3 region has 13 residues. The CDR3 DNA sequence: TGCAGCGTGTTGGGGGGTGAGAGCACTGAAGCTTTCTTT. Its protein is CSVLGGESTEAFF.

This sequence joins TRBV28 and TRBJ2-4; 8 bases are shared with TRBD2. CDR1 is MDHEN, CDR2 SYDVKM, per germline. The V and J ends lost 6 bases and 3 bases, in that order; junction bases with no gene match: 13. This CDR3 region has 17 residues. The chain's CDR3 is CASSSPASGRIKNIQYF. The CDR3 nucleotides read TGTGCCAGCAGCTCCCCCGCCAGCGGGAGAATCAAAAACATTCAGTACTTC.

This sequence joins TRBV7-9 and TRBJ2-7; D is uncertain. CDR3 length: 14 residues. Trimming took off 8 bases at V and 2 bases at J, with 16 bases between the two ends. CDR1 is SEHNR and CDR2 is FQNEAQ in the germline V gene (reference sequence). The CDR3 bases are TGTGCCAGCCACGAGATAGCCCCCCCCTACGAGCAGTACTTC. This sequence encodes CASHEIAPPYEQYF.

V is TRBV10-3 and J is TRBJ2-7, with a possible D match to TRBD1 (5 bases). Germline V gene lookup returns CDR1 ENHRY and CDR2 SYGVKD. Between the trimmed V and J ends, which lost 4 bases and 7 bases, there was a span of 17 bases. This CDR3 contains 14 residues. CDR3 nucleotide sequence: TGTGCCATCAGTGGGTCGGTAGGGGTTTATGAGCAGTACTTC. Amino acids: CAISGSVGVYEQYF.

This clone was counted once. V and J are TRBV4-2 and TRBJ2-5; D possibly corresponds to TRBD2 (6 bases). This CDR3 region has 17 residues. V dropped 1 base and J dropped 2 bases, with 17 bases sitting between them. Germline V gene data show CDR1 as LGHNA and CDR2 as YNFKEQ. CDR3 sequence: CASSQVRVGGRQETQYF. The CDR3 coding sequence is TGTGCCAGCAGCCAAGTGAGAGTGGGAGGACGGCAAGAGACCCAGTACTTC.

The chain employs TRBV27 and TRBJ1-1; perhaps TRBD1 as D (6 bases). The CDR3 is 15 residues long. Germline V gene sequence: CDR1 MNHEY, CDR2 SMNVEV (reference sequence). The V end lost 5 bases, the J end lost 1 base, and 14 bases lay between the germline ends. CDR3 in DNA: TGTGCCAGCAGTACCAGGGGCGCAGGGAACACTGAAGCTTTCTTT. Encoded protein: CASSTRGAGNTEAFF.

The chain employs TRBV5-1 and TRBJ2-7, with 8 bases lining up with TRBD1. The trim removed 3 bases at V and 4 bases at J, leaving 9 bases unmatched. This CDR3 is 15 amino acids long. Looked up from germline, CDR1 is SGHRS and CDR2 is YFSETQ. In nucleotides, the CDR3 is TGCGCCAGCAGCTCCTCCCCAGGGGGCGCGTACGAGCAGTACTTC. As protein: CASSSSPGGAYEQYF.

This chain links TRBV4-3 with TRBJ2-3, with TRBD2 identical over 9 bases. The CDR3 has 16 residues. Germline trimming cut 0 bases from V and 6 bases from J; bases unmatched to any gene: 7. Germline V gene sequence: CDR1 LGHNA, CDR2 YSLEER. The CDR3 here is CASSQDTGGGADTQYF. The CDR3 nucleotides are TGCGCCAGCAGCCAAGACACTGGCGGGGGGGCCGATACGCAGTATTTT.

The chain's CDR3 is CASSPKGGDGYTF. The CDR3 nucleotides read TGTGCCAGCAGCCCAAAGGGGGGGGATGGCTACACCTTC. The chain carries TRBV7-9 and TRBJ1-2, with D tentatively TRBD1 (6 bases). CDR3 size: 13 residues. V shed 5 bases and J shed 6 bases, with 13 bases lying between them. The germline V gene has CDR1 SEHNR and CDR2 FQNEAQ (reference sequence).

The J gene is TRBJ2-7, the V gene TRBV5-8, with unresolved D. This CDR3 comprises 12 residues. Germline CDR1 is SGHTS and CDR2 is YDEGEE. The V end was cut by 2 bases, the J end by 3 bases, with 6 bases between. The CDR3 here is CASSLSGYEQYF. The CDR3 DNA reads as TGTGCCAGCAGCTTATCAGGCTACGAGCAGTACTTC.

The J gene is TRBJ2-3, the V gene TRBV6-5; 8 nucleotides agree with TRBD2. The CDR3 is 13 amino acids. Germline CDR1 reads MNHEY; CDR2 reads SVGAGI. In nucleotides, the CDR3 is TGTGCTACCCGTAGCGGGACCACAGATACGCAGTATTTT. It yields the protein CATRSGTTDTQYF.

This chain links TRBV30 with TRBJ2-5, with D maybe TRBD2 (7 bases). The J call could be wrong; TRBJ2-7 is a better fit for the DNA end. CDR3 length: 14 residues. Germline V CDR1 and CDR2: GTSNPN, SVGIG (reference sequence). The CDR3 sequence is CAWSVSGGFNEQYF. Here the CDR3 DNA reads TGTGCCTGGAGTGTGTCGGGGGGCTTCAACGAGCAGTACTTC.

V usage is TRBV5-4 and J usage is TRBJ1-4, with TRBD1 identical over 9 bases. Per the germline V gene, CDR1 is SGHNT and CDR2 is YYREEE (reference sequence). The CDR3 extends over 13 amino acids. The junction had 4 bases not matched to a gene; V was cut back by 0 bases and J by 13 bases. Here the CDR3 reads CASSLEGTGLLFF. CDR3 in DNA: TGTGCCAGCAGCTTGGAGGGGACAGGGCTACTGTTTTTT.

The CDR3 spells CASSPRGQGAGYTF. CDR3 coding DNA: TGTGCCAGCAGCCCACGGGGACAAGGGGCTGGCTACACCTTC. The chain carries TRBV6-1 and TRBJ1-2; weak D call: TRBD1 (6 bases). This CDR3 region has 14 residues. Germline CDR1 and CDR2: MNHNS and SASEGT. Between the trimmed V and J ends, which lost 6 bases and 7 bases, there was a span of 18 bases.

The J gene is TRBJ2-1, the V gene TRBV27, with TRBD1 as a possible D gene (6 bases). Germline V gene lookup returns CDR1 MNHEY and CDR2 SMNVEV (reference sequence). The CDR3 totals 15 residues. Trimming left V 7 bases short and J 5 bases short, with 18 bases between. CDR3 sequence: CASTSFLGGNNEQFF. The CDR3 bases are TGTGCCAGCACCTCCTTCCTAGGGGGAAACAATGAGCAGTTCTTC.

V is TRBV9 and J is TRBJ1-1, with 12 bases matching TRBD1. The germline V gene has CDR1 SGDLS and CDR2 YYNGEE. The ends lost 4 bases at V and 6 bases at J; junction bases unmatched: 7. The CDR3 has 15 amino acids. This CDR3 reads CASSKEGTGGAEAFF. The CDR3 region has the DNA TGTGCCAGCAGCAAAGAGGGGACAGGGGGCGCTGAAGCTTTCTTT.

The chain has TRBV21-1 and TRBJ1-5; the D call in the table, TRBD1, was not verified against the DNA. TRBV21-1 is a pseudogene locus. There are 15 residues in the CDR3. CDR3 in amino acids: CASSKNRESNQPQHF. The DNA of the CDR3 is TGTGCCAGCAGCAAAAACAGGGAGAGCAATCAGCCCCAGCATTTT.

The gene calls are TRBV18 and TRBJ2-2, with D possibly matching TRBD1 (5 bases). The V and J ends lost 3 bases and 3 bases respectively, with 14 bases between them. From germline, CDR1 is KGHSH and CDR2 LQKENI. The CDR3 length is 16 residues. Here the CDR3 DNA reads TGTGCCAGCTCACCCCCCCTGGGGCGCCACACCGGGGAGCTGTTTTTT. Translating gives CASSPPLGRHTGELFF.

The chain carries TRBV11-2 and TRBJ2-1, with TRBD2 as a possible D gene (5 bases). Germline lookup yields CDR1 SGHAT and CDR2 FQNNGV. Trimming left V 4 bases short and J 0 bases short, with 16 bases between. The CDR3 consists of 17 residues. CDR3 amino acids: CASSSFIGTSSYNEQFF. CDR3 bases: TGTGCCAGCAGCTCCTTTATTGGTACTAGCTCCTACAATGAGCAGTTCTTC.

This chain uses TRBV5-4 with TRBJ1-1; 7 nucleotides agree with TRBD1. From germline, CDR1 is SGHNT and CDR2 YYREEE (reference sequence). V was pared by 4 bases and J by 2 bases, with 11 bases of the junction left unmatched. The CDR3 runs to 16 residues. The CDR3 region is CASSLSVRGLNTEAFF. CDR3 in DNA: TGTGCCAGCAGCCTCAGTGTGAGGGGGCTAAACACTGAAGCTTTCTTT. Variable domain in full (rest from reference TRBV5-4 and TRBJ1-1): ETGVTQSPTHLIKTRGQQVTLRCSSQSGHNTVSWYQQALGQGPQFIFQYYREEENGRGNFPPRFSGLQFPNYSSELNVNALELDDSALYLCASSLSVRGLNTEAFFGQGTRLTVV.

The V and J genes are TRBV7-9 and TRBJ1-4; D is undetermined. This CDR3 is built from 12 residues. The germline gives CDR1 SEHNR, CDR2 FQNEAQ (reference sequence). Trimming removed 5 bases from V and 8 bases from J, with 9 bases in between. The CDR3 DNA sequence: TGTGCCAGCAGCCCGTCGGGGGAAAAACTGTTTTTT. Encoded protein: CASSPSGEKLFF.

The V and J genes are TRBV2 and TRBJ2-7, with 8 bases matching TRBD2. After removal of 1 base from V and 7 bases from J, the junction contained 12 bases not matched to a gene. This CDR3 region has 16 residues. CDR1 is SNHLY and CDR2 is FYNNEI in the germline V gene. Here the CDR3 DNA reads TGTGCCAGCAGTGAAGAGGGGCGGGAGGTCTCGGGGGAGCAGTACTTC. As protein: CASSEEGREVSGEQYF.

The chain carries TRBV28 and TRBJ1-5; D gene ambiguous. Germline V CDR1 and CDR2: MDHEN, SYDVKM. This CDR3 has 11 residues. Trimming stripped 8 bases from V and 0 bases from J, with 2 bases between. In DNA form, the CDR3 reads TGTGCCAGCTATAGCAATCAGCCCCAGCATTTT. Translation gives CASYSNQPQHF.

The rearrangement uses TRBV7-4 and TRBJ1-4, with 8 bases that match TRBD1. This CDR3 has 13 residues. CDR1 and CDR2 from the germline V gene are SGHVT and SQSDAQ. The V segment lost 9 bases and the J segment 7 bases; nucleotides outside the gene matches: 7. DNA of the CDR3: TGTGCCAGAATTGACAGGGGAAGTGAAAAACTGTTTTTT. Translation gives CARIDRGSEKLFF.